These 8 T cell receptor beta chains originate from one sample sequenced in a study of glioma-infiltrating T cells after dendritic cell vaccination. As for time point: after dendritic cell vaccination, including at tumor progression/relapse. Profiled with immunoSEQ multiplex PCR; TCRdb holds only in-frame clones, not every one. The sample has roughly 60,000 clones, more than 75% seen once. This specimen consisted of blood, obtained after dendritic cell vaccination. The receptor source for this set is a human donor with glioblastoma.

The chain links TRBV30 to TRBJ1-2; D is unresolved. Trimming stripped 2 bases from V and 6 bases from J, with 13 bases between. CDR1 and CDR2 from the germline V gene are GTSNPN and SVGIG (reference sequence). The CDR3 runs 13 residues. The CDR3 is CAWSPSRSHGYTF. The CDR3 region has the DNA TGTGCCTGGAGTCCCTCAAGGAGCCATGGCTACACCTTC.

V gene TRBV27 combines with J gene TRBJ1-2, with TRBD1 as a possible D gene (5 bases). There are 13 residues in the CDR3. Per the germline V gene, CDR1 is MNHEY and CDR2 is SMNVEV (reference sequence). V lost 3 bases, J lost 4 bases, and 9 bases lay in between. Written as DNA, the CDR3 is TGTGCCAGCAGTTTGGGGGGAGGCTATGGCTACACCTTC. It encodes CASSLGGGYGYTF.

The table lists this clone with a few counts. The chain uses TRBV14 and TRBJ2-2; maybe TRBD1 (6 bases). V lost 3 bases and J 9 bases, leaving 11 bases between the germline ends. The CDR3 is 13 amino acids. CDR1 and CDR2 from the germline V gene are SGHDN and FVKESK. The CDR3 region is CASSHRTARELFF. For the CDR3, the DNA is TGTGCCAGCAGCCATAGGACAGCCCGGGAGCTGTTTTTT.

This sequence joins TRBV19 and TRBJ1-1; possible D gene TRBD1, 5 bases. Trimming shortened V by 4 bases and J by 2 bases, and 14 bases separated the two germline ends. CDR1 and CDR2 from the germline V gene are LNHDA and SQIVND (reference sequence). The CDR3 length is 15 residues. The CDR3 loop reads CASSSRASFNTEAFF. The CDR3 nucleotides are TGTGCCAGTAGTAGCAGGGCTTCCTTTAACACTGAAGCTTTCTTT.

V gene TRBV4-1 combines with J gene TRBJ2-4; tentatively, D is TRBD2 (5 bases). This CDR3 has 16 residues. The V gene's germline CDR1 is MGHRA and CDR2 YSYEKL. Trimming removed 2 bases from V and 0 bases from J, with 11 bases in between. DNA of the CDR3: TGCGCCAGCAGCCAACTGGTTCGGGGAGCCAAAAACATTCAGTACTTC. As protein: CASSQLVRGAKNIQYF.

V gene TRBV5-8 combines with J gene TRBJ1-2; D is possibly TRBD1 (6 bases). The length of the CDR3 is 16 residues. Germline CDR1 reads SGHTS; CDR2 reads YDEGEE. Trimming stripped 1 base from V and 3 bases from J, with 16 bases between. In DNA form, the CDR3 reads TGTGCCAGCAGCTTGTCTCCGGACAGTATTCACTATGGCTACACCTTC. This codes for CASSLSPDSIHYGYTF.

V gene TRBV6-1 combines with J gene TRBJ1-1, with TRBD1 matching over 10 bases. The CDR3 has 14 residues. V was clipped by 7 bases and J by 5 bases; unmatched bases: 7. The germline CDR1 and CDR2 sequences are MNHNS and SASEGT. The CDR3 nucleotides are TGTGCCAGCACCGCCGGGACAGGGGCAACTGAAGCTTTCTTT. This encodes CASTAGTGATEAFF.

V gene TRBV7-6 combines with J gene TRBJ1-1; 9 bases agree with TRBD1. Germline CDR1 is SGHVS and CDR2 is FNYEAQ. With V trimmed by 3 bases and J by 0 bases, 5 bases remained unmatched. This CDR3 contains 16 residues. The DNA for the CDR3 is TGTGCCAGCAGCTTTGACAGGGGGGCTATGAACACTGAAGCTTTCTTT. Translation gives CASSFDRGAMNTEAFF.